Listed here are 20 T cell receptor beta chains from one sample, sequenced in a study of T cell responses to AZD1222 COVID-19 vaccine. Some clones are missing from TCRdb's copy, which holds only in-frame ones; the method was immunoSEQ multiplex PCR. The table has tens of thousands of clones, around 90% seen once; the top ten hold 8.4%. This specimen was peripheral blood, taken on day 0 of AZD1222 vaccination. Receptors originate from an adult in good health.

The chain has TRBV11-2 and TRBJ2-3, with D tentatively TRBD1 (6 bases). This CDR3 has 15 residues. Trimming took off 5 bases at V and 3 bases at J, with 15 bases between the two ends. Per germline, CDR1 SGHAT and CDR2 FQNNGV. CDR3 amino acids: CASSQRWGRTDTQYF. CDR3 sequence (DNA): TGTGCCAGCAGCCAGCGCTGGGGGCGGACAGATACGCAGTATTTT. The entire variable domain, with the rest obtained from reference TRBV11-2 and TRBJ2-3, is as follows: EAGVAQSPRYKIIEKRQSVAFWCNPISGHATLYWYQQILGQGPKLLIQFQNNGVVDDSQLPKDRFSAERLKGVDSTLKIQPAKLEDSAVYLCASSQRWGRTDTQYFGPGTRLTVL.

The rearrangement links TRBV27 to TRBJ2-2; 7 bases are shared with TRBD1. The CDR3 length is 16 residues. The germline CDR1 and CDR2 sequences are MNHEY and SMNVEV (reference sequence). The trim removed 0 bases at V and 5 bases at J, leaving 6 bases unmatched. The CDR3 nucleotides are TGTGCCAGCAGTTTATCGGGACAGCGACGGACCGGGGAGCTGTTTTTT. It translates to CASSLSGQRRTGELFF.

In DNA form, the CDR3 reads TGCGCCAGCAGCCAAGGGGGCAGGGGCATTAATCAGCCCCAGCATTTT. It translates to CASSQGGRGINQPQHF. The rearrangement links TRBV4-1 to TRBJ1-5; perhaps TRBD1 as D (6 bases). Germline CDR1 is MGHRA and CDR2 is YSYEKL. The CDR3 contains 16 residues. The ends were cut back, 1 base at V and 4 bases at J, with 14 bases in the middle.

The rearrangement joins TRBV18 to TRBJ1-1; D unresolved. V was clipped by 5 bases and J by 11 bases, with 15 bases between them. Germline values: CDR1 KGHSH, CDR2 LQKENI. CDR3 length: 12 residues. Written as DNA, the CDR3 is TGTGCCAGCTCAGTACCTCCCGGGAGGGCTTTCTTT. Amino acids: CASSVPPGRAFF.

As DNA, the CDR3 is TGTGCCGGTACAGGGAAGGGTTTTGACTATGGCTACACCTTC. Translating it yields CAGTGKGFDYGYTF. The chain employs TRBV19 and TRBJ1-2; possible D gene TRBD1, 6 bases. V lost 11 bases, J lost 3 bases, and 19 bases lay in between. CDR1 and CDR2 from the germline V gene are LNHDA and SQIVND (reference sequence). The CDR3 spans 14 residues.

The chain combines TRBV24-1 with TRBJ1-2; D is unclear. The CDR3 runs to 14 residues. Germline V gene sequence: CDR1 KGHDR, CDR2 SFDVKD. V was cut by 4 bases and J by 6 bases, with 14 bases left in between. In DNA, the CDR3 is TGTGCCACCAGTGACCCCGCGGAGGGTGATGGCTACACCTTC. Protein product: CATSDPAEGDGYTF.

Comment on this clone: The missing conserved phenylalanine or tryptophan at the end of this CDR3 makes a read error likely. The limits of the CDR3 on the DNA are not certain, so only TCRdb's listed CDR3 is given. The chain has TRBV5-4 and TRBJ1-3. CDR1 and CDR2 from the germline V gene are SGHNT and YYREEE (reference sequence). The CDR3 is 13 residues long, ends included. The CDR3 sequence: CASSRIGAGRVSL.

This clone appeared once. The V call is TRBV4-3, the J call TRBJ2-7; weak D call: TRBD1 (6 bases). With 0 bases removed from V and 3 bases from J, the gap between germline ends came to 15 bases. The CDR3 has 16 amino acids. The germline CDR1 and CDR2 sequences are LGHNA and YSLEER. CDR3 amino acids: CASSQDVSGTNYEQYF. Here the CDR3 DNA reads TGCGCCAGCAGCCAAGACGTTTCCGGGACAAACTACGAGCAGTACTTC.

The chain combines TRBV4-3 with TRBJ2-7; TRBD2 might be the D (6 bases). CDR3 length: 14 residues. The V and J ends lost 1 base and 2 bases respectively, with 9 bases between them. Germline CDR1 and CDR2: LGHNA and YSLEER. In nucleotides, the CDR3 is TGCGCCAGCAGCCAAGGTGGAGGGCCCTACGAGCAGTACTTC. It codes for CASSQGGGPYEQYF.

This chain links TRBV6-5 with TRBJ1-1; 7 bases map to TRBD1. V shed 2 bases, J shed 4 bases, and the junction held 7 bases outside the gene matches. The CDR3 has 15 amino acids. Germline CDR1 reads MNHEY; CDR2 reads SVGAGI. This CDR3 is CASSYGDRESTEAFF. CDR3 in DNA: TGTGCCAGCAGTTACGGCGACAGGGAATCCACTGAAGCTTTCTTT.

The V call is TRBV4-1, the J call TRBJ2-1; 10 positions agree with TRBD1. Losses at the gene ends were 1 base for V and 3 bases for J; bases not matched to a gene: 3. The CDR3 spans 16 residues. Germline V gene data show CDR1 as MGHRA and CDR2 as YSYEKL. The DNA for the CDR3 is TGCGCCAGCAGCCAAGGGACAGGGGGGAGCTACAATGAGCAGTTCTTC. Translation: CASSQGTGGSYNEQFF.

V gene TRBV6-5 combines with J gene TRBJ1-2; D unresolved. The CDR3 has 14 amino acids. CDR1 and CDR2 (germline): MNHEY, SVGAGI. V shed 5 bases and J shed 4 bases, with 14 bases lying between them. The CDR3 sequence is CASSPLGDLYGYTF. In DNA, the CDR3 is TGTGCCAGCAGTCCACTTGGCGACCTCTATGGCTACACCTTC.

The rearrangement uses TRBV13 and TRBJ1-2; TRBD1 is a possible D gene (5 bases). V lost 3 bases and J 8 bases, leaving 10 bases between the germline ends. This CDR3 comprises 12 residues. CDR1 and CDR2 from the germline V gene are PRHDT and FYEKMQ (reference sequence). The DNA of the CDR3 is TGTGCCAGCAGCTTGGGGCTGGGGGGCTACACCTTC. It is translated as CASSLGLGGYTF.

This clone was counted a single time. The gene calls are TRBV30 and TRBJ1-1, with D possibly TRBD1 on 5 matching bases. The germline gives CDR1 GTSNPN, CDR2 SVGIG (reference sequence). Trimming removed 5 bases at V and 0 bases at J, with 13 bases between. The CDR3 spans 14 residues. CDR3: CAWGATAMNTEAFF. The CDR3 region has the DNA TGTGCCTGGGGGGCGACAGCGATGAACACTGAAGCTTTCTTT.

The rearrangement uses TRBV4-1 and TRBJ2-5, with a possible D match to TRBD1 (6 bases). Trimming removed 1 base from V and 2 bases from J, with 14 bases in between. CDR1 and CDR2 (germline): MGHRA, YSYEKL. The CDR3 is 16 residues long. CDR3 amino acids: CASSQGARGWQETQYF. CDR3 coding DNA: TGCGCCAGCAGCCAAGGGGCCAGGGGTTGGCAAGAGACCCAGTACTTC.

The gene calls are TRBV7-8 and TRBJ1-2; D is unclear. Germline assignment: CDR1 SGHVS and CDR2 FQNEAQ. This CDR3 comprises 15 residues. Deletions cut 1 base from V and 4 bases from J, with 13 bases between. DNA of the CDR3: TGTGCCAGCAGCTTAGTGGGCCGGCAGGCCTATGGCTACACCTTC. It translates to CASSLVGRQAYGYTF.

In its sample, this clone was seen a few times. The V call is TRBV24-1, the J call TRBJ2-7; D may be TRBD1 (6 bases). Trimming took 3 bases from V and 2 from J, leaving 13 bases between them. Germline-derived CDR1 and CDR2 are KGHDR and SFDVKD. The CDR3 totals 15 residues. CDR3 sequence: CATSDPGTSPYEQYF. As DNA, the CDR3 is TGTGCCACCAGTGATCCCGGGACATCCCCCTACGAGCAGTACTTC.

The genes are TRBV6-5 and TRBJ2-3, with D hard to call. The V end lost 0 bases, the J end lost 5 bases, and 3 bases lay between the germline ends. The CDR3 sequence is 12 residues long. Germline values: CDR1 MNHEY, CDR2 SVGAGI. In DNA form, the CDR3 reads TGTGCCAGCAGTTACTCTAAAGATACGCAGTATTTT. Its protein is CASSYSKDTQYF.

The rearrangement joins TRBV19 to TRBJ1-5; D unresolved. V dropped 8 bases and J dropped 2 bases, with 19 bases sitting between them. Germline-derived CDR1 and CDR2 are LNHDA and SQIVND (reference sequence). The CDR3 runs 16 residues. The CDR3 loop reads CASERQANVGNQPQHF. As DNA, the CDR3 is TGTGCCAGTGAAAGGCAGGCCAACGTGGGCAATCAGCCCCAGCATTTT.

Written as DNA, the CDR3 is TGTGCCAGCTTTGAGGGGGCTCCAAGTTTTCAGCCCCAGCATTTT. The encoded protein is CASFEGAPSFQPQHF. The rearrangement joins TRBV2 to TRBJ1-5; 7 bases fit TRBD1. The CDR3 has 15 residues. J lost 6 bases, V lost 8 bases, and 13 bases had no gene match. CDR1 and CDR2 (germline): SNHLY, FYNNEI.